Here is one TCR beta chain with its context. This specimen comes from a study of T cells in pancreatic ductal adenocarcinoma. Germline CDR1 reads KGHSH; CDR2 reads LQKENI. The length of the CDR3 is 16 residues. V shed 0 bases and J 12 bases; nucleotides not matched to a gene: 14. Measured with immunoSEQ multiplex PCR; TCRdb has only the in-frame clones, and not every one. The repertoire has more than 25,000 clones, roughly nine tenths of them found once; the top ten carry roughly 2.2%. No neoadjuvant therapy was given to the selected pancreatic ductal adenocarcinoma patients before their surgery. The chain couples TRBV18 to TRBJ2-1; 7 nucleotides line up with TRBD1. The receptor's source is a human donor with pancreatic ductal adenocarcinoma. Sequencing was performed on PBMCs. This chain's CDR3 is CASSPPMGQIRMGQFF. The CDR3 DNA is TGTGCCAGCTCACCACCGATGGGACAGATCCGTATGGGGCAGTTCTTC.